This T cell receptor (beta chain) was recovered during a study of cytomegalovirus exposure and HLA in healthy donors. Study observations and caveats: Accurate prediction of most subjects' HLA-A and HLA-B alleles from TCR beta sequences was reported. A highly shared variant cluster was judged a likely technical artifact.

With regard to this clone: Its antigen is as yet unknown.

This CDR3 spans 15 amino acids. Trimming left V 5 bases short and J 2 bases short, with 16 bases between. CDR1 is MNHNS, CDR2 SASEGT, per germline. The primer mix had 60 Vbeta and 13 Jbeta primers. TCRdb's copy holds only in-frame clones and misses some; the assay was immunoSEQ multiplex PCR. The data show 100,000 to 150,000 clones, with over 60% seen just once and 1.2% held by the top ten. The chain employs TRBV6-1 and TRBJ2-7; maybe TRBD1 (5 bases). The clonotype comes from a female donor in good health and CMV-seronegative. Sample: PBMCs. Here the CDR3 reads CASSSLTENPYEQYF. The CDR3 DNA reads TGTGCCAGCAGTTCCCTGACAGAAAACCCCTACGAGCAGTACTTC.